This is a list of T cell receptor beta chains from one sample in a study of blood T cell repertoires in COVID-19. Libraries were prepared by immunoSEQ multiplex PCR; TCRdb keeps only in-frame clonotypes and omits some of them. The sample lists more than 200,000 clones, 88% seen once, with about 2.5% in the top ten. The sample was peripheral blood. The origin of the receptors is a woman aged 60-75 years with acute or convalescent COVID-19. The CDR3 runs from the conserved cysteine through the conserved F or W. The order of the fields is J gene, clone size, V gene, D gene, CDR3 DNA, CDR3 protein. D genes are given only for firm matches. Clone size appears in some rows only: once, few, many, or a class for an expanded clone.

J gene: TRBJ1-5
clone size: few
V gene: TRBV5-1
D gene: -
CDR3 DNA: TGCGCCAGCAGCTTGGGGGGTGGCACGGGACCCCAGCATTTT
CDR3 protein: CASSLGGGTGPQHF

J gene: TRBJ2-2
clone size: -
V gene: TRBV6-6
D gene: TRBD2
CDR3 DNA: TGTGCCAGCAGAACCGGACTAGGAGGTACCGGGGAGCTGTTTTTT
CDR3 protein: CASRTGLGGTGELFF

J gene: TRBJ2-5
clone size: -
V gene: TRBV5-1
D gene: TRBD2
CDR3 DNA: TGCGCCAGCAGTCCGACTAGCGGGCAATTCCAAGAGACCCAGTACTTC
CDR3 protein: CASSPTSGQFQETQYF

J gene: TRBJ2-1
clone size: once
V gene: TRBV2
D gene: -
CDR3 DNA: TGTGCCAGCAGCGGGGTACTCAATGAGCAGTTCTTC
CDR3 protein: CASSGVLNEQFF

J gene: TRBJ2-1
clone size: -
V gene: TRBV2
D gene: TRBD2
CDR3 DNA: TGTGCCAGCAGGGGACTAGCGGGGGGCGGCAATGAGCAGTTCTTC
CDR3 protein: CASRGLAGGGNEQFF

J gene: TRBJ1-5
clone size: -
V gene: TRBV10-3
D gene: -
CDR3 DNA: TGTGCCATCAGTGAAGGACAGAATCATCAGCCCCAGCATTTT
CDR3 protein: CAISEGQNHQPQHF

J gene: TRBJ1-5
clone size: -
V gene: TRBV20-1
D gene: -
CDR3 DNA: TGCAGTGCTAGTCTCACAGGGAATCAGCCCCAGCATTTT
CDR3 protein: CSASLTGNQPQHF

J gene: TRBJ1-4
clone size: -
V gene: TRBV6-1
D gene: -
CDR3 DNA: TGTGCCAGCAGTGAAGTGGCAGGAGAAAAACTGTTTTTT
CDR3 protein: CASSEVAGEKLFF

J gene: TRBJ1-4
clone size: few
V gene: TRBV18
D gene: -
CDR3 DNA: TGTGCCAGCTCACCGCAGGGGTTTGAAAAACTGTTTTTT
CDR3 protein: CASSPQGFEKLFF

J gene: TRBJ1-5
clone size: -
V gene: TRBV3-1/TRBV3-2
D gene: -
CDR3 DNA: TGTGCCAGCAGCCAAAGAGGGGGTCAGCGGCCCCAGCATTTT
CDR3 protein: CASSQRGGQRPQHF

J gene: TRBJ2-3
clone size: -
V gene: TRBV3-1/TRBV3-2
D gene: -
CDR3 DNA: TGTGCCAGCAGCCTCCGGACTACTAGCACAGATACGCAGTATTTT
CDR3 protein: CASSLRTTSTDTQYF

J gene: TRBJ1-5
clone size: -
V gene: TRBV19
D gene: -
CDR3 DNA: TGTGCCAGTAGTGCCACGAGGACAAATCAGCCCCAGCATTTT
CDR3 protein: CASSATRTNQPQHF

J gene: TRBJ1-6
clone size: -
V gene: TRBV30
D gene: TRBD1
CDR3 DNA: TGTGCCTCGGACAGGGCAAATTCACCCCTCCACTTT
CDR3 protein: CASDRANSPLHF

J gene: TRBJ2-5
clone size: few
V gene: TRBV7-2
D gene: -
CDR3 DNA: TGTGCCAGCAGCTCCCTAGGGGGGAGGGCCCTCGAGACCCAGTACTTC
CDR3 protein: CASSSLGGRALETQYF

J gene: TRBJ2-1
clone size: -
V gene: TRBV24-1
D gene: TRBD2
CDR3 DNA: TGTGCCACCAGTGATCCAACTAGCGGACCGTCCTACAATGAGCAGTTCTTC
CDR3 protein: CATSDPTSGPSYNEQFF

J gene: TRBJ2-2
clone size: once
V gene: TRBV28
D gene: -
CDR3 DNA: TGTGCCAGCAGTAAGAGGATGAGTGGAGTAACAGGGGAGCTGTTTTTT
CDR3 protein: CASSKRMSGVTGELFF

J gene: TRBJ2-1
clone size: -
V gene: TRBV18
D gene: TRBD2
CDR3 DNA: TGTGCCAGCTCAGAGCGGGAGATTTCCTACAATGAGCAGTTCTTC
CDR3 protein: CASSEREISYNEQFF